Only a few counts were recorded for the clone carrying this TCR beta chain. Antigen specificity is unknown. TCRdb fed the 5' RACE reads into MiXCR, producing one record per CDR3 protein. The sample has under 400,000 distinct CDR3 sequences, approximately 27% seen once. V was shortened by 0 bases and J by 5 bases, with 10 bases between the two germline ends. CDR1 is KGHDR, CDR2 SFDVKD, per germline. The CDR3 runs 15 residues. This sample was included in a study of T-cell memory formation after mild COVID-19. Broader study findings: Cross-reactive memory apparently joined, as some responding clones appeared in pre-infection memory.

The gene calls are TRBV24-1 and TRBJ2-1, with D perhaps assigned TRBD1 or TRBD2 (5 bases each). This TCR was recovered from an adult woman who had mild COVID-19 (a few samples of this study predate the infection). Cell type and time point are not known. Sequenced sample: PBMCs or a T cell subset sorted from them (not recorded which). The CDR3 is CATSDLWGSDNEQFF. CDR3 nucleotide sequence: TGTGCCACCAGTGATTTGTGGGGGAGCGACAATGAGCAGTTCTTC.